The clone carrying this T cell receptor beta chain was observed many times. Its antigen is unidentified. After constant-region reverse-primer amplification, full-length variable regions underwent semi-nested PCR with Nested Universal Primer A. TCRdb recomputed calls from the 5' RACE reads with MiXCR, one row per CDR3 protein. Of 35,000 to 45,000 distinct CDR3 sequences in the sample, about a fifth were seen once. Whole-study results and caveats: Tumor Tregs overlapped most with tumor, then blood, naive CD4+ cells. In terms of TCR gene usage, tumor memory CD4+ T cells clustered together with blood and lymph node memory CD4+ cells, as well as with lymph node naive CD4+ cells.

Tregs were sorted as CD4+CD25+CD127-/low cells. The CDR3 loop spans 17 amino acids. Trimming removed 2 bases from V and 1 base from J; junction bases left unmatched: 11. This chain uses TRBV12-3 or TRBV12-4 with TRBJ2-7; 7 bases are a match to TRBD2. What was sequenced was Tregs sorted from a lymph node. The sequence was collected from a female donor with breast cancer. CDR3 bases: TGTGCCAGCAGTTTAAAGGCGGGGCGGGAGAGGTCCTACGAGCAGTACTTC. This gives the protein CASSLKAGRERSYEQYF.